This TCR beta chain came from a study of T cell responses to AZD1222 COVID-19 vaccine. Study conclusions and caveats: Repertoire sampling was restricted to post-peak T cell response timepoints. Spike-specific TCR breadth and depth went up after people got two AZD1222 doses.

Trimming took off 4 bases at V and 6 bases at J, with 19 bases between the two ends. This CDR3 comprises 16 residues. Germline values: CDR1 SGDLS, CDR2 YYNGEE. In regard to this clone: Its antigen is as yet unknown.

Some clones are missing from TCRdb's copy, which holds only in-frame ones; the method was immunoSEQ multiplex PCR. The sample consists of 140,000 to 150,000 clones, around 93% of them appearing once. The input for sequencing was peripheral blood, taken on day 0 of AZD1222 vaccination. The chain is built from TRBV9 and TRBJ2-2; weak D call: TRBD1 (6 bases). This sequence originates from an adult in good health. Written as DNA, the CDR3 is TGTGCCAGCAGCCGAGGCGTGGGGGCCGGGGCCGGGGAGCTGTTTTTT. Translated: CASSRGVGAGAGELFF.